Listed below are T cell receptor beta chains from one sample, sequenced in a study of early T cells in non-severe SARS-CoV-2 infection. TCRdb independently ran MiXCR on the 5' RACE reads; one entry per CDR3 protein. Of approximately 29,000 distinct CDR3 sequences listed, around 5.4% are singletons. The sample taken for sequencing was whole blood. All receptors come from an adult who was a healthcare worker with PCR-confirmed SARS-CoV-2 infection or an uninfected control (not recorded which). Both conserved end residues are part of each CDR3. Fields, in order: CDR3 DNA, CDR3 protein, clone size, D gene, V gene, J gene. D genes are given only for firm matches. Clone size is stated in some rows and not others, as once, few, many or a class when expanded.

TGTGCCAGCACCTCTCCCCAAGGACAGGGCTCCTACGAGCAGTACTTC	CASTSPQGQGSYEQYF	many	TRBD1	TRBV28	TRBJ2-7
TGTGCCAGCAGCTATACCTACGAGCAGTACTTC	CASSYTYEQYF	medium-sized	NA	TRBV18	TRBJ2-7
TGTGCCAGCAGCTTCGCGTCGGGCGAGCAGTACTTC	CASSFASGEQYF	many	NA	TRBV7-9	TRBJ2-7
TGTGCCAGCAGCTCAAGGGTCCTATACGGCTACACCTTC	CASSSRVLYGYTF	many	NA	TRBV6-6	TRBJ1-2
TGCAACCGCGTGCTAGCGGGAAGTCACGAGCAGTACTTC	CNRVLAGSHEQYF	many	TRBD2	TRBV20-1	TRBJ2-7
TGCAGTGCTAGAGATCTCCGCGGGGGTCAAAACACTGAAGCTTTCTTT	CSARDLRGGQNTEAFF	medium-sized	NA	TRBV20-1	TRBJ1-1
TGTGCCAGCAGTGAATCCCCAGGGGGCGCTTCTGGGGCCAACGTCCTGACTTTC	CASSESPGGASGANVLTF	few	TRBD1	TRBV25-1	TRBJ2-6
TGTGCCAGCAGCCTAACTAGAAACAATGAGCAGTTCTTC	CASSLTRNNEQFF	many	NA	TRBV7-6	TRBJ2-1
TGTGCCAGCAGTTCCGGGACAGGGCAGGGCCAGCCCCAGCATTTT	CASSSGTGQGQPQHF	many	TRBD1	TRBV12-3/TRBV12-4	TRBJ1-5
TGTGCCAGCAACTCTCGGTCAGGGGAAAATGAAAAACTGTTTTTT	CASNSRSGENEKLFF	many	NA	TRBV2	TRBJ1-4
TGTGCCAGCAGTTACGGGATAAACACTGAAGCTTTCTTT	CASSYGINTEAFF	many	NA	TRBV6-5	TRBJ1-1
TGTGCCACCCGCCAGGGTGAAAATTCACCCCTCCACTTT	CATRQGENSPLHF	many	NA	TRBV7-6	TRBJ1-6
TGTGCCAGCAGTGAATCCGGTAGCGGCTTCACCGGGGAGCTGTTTTTT	CASSESGSGFTGELFF	NA	NA	TRBV25-1	TRBJ2-2
TGTGCCAGCAGTCGGGACAGGGGCCACGAGCAGTACTTC	CASSRDRGHEQYF	many	TRBD1	TRBV6-6	TRBJ2-7
TGTGCCAGCAGCCCCCGTCCGGGGCTTCGAGAGCAGTACTTC	CASSPRPGLREQYF	few	NA	TRBV5-4	TRBJ2-7
TGCAGCGTTGAAAAAGGGGGATATGGCTACACCTTC	CSVEKGGYGYTF	few	NA	TRBV29-1	TRBJ1-2
TGTGCCAGCAGCAACGGGCTAGAGCAGTACTTC	CASSNGLEQYF	NA	NA	TRBV7-3	TRBJ2-7
TGCGCCAGCAGGCACTCCGGGAACTACGAGCAGTACTTC	CASRHSGNYEQYF	many	NA	TRBV5-1	TRBJ2-7
TGTGCCAGCAGCTCAAATACAGAGGAGAGAGAGACCCAGTACTTC	CASSSNTEERETQYF	few	NA	TRBV11-3	TRBJ2-5
TGCGCCAGCAGCTCCCGACCAGCGGGGGACAATGAGCAGTTCTTC	CASSSRPAGDNEQFF	many	TRBD2	TRBV5-1	TRBJ2-1
TGTGCCAGCAGCGGAAGGGGACAGTCCTCTGGGGCCAACGTCCTGACTTTC	CASSGRGQSSGANVLTF	many	TRBD1	TRBV11-3	TRBJ2-6
TGTGCCAGCAGCTTAGTTAGTGGGACAGGGGACAATCAGCCCCAGCATTTT	CASSLVSGTGDNQPQHF	many	TRBD1	TRBV7-9	TRBJ1-5
TGTGCCAGCAGTAACCCTCCCGCAGATACGCAGTATTTT	CASSNPPADTQYF	NA	NA	TRBV6-2/TRBV6-3	TRBJ2-3
TGTGCCACCAGCAGAGATTTGGGACTAGCGGGGCGAACAGATACGCAGTATTTT	CATSRDLGLAGRTDTQYF	few	TRBD2	TRBV15	TRBJ2-3
TGTGCCAGTCTTTTATACAATGAGCAGTTCTTC	CASLLYNEQFF	many	NA	TRBV12-3/TRBV12-4	TRBJ2-1
TGTGCCACCAGCAGAGATCCAGCCCAAGAGACCCAGTACTTC	CATSRDPAQETQYF	many	NA	TRBV15	TRBJ2-5
TGTGCTAGCAGCCCCCGGGGAGCACAAGAGACCCAGTACTTC	CASSPRGAQETQYF	many	NA	TRBV7-7	TRBJ2-5
TGTGCCAGCAGTGTCAACAGGCCTGAAAACACCATATATTTT	CASSVNRPENTIYF	few	NA	TRBV12-3/TRBV12-4	TRBJ1-3
TGTGCCAGCAGTTACTCCGACGGGGCGCCCGGGGAGCTGTTTTTT	CASSYSDGAPGELFF	many	NA	TRBV6-2/TRBV6-3	TRBJ2-2